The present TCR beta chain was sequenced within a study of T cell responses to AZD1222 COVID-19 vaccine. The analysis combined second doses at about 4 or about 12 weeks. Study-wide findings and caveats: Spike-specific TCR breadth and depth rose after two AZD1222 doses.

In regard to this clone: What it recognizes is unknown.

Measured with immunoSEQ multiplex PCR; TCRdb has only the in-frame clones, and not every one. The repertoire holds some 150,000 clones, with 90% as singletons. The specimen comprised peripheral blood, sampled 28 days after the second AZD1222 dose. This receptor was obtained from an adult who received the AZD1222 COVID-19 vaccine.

The CDR3 nucleotides read TGTGCCAGCAGCTTAGCCCCCCCGAACAGGGTTTCGGGCTACACCTTC. Its protein product is CASSLAPPNRVSGYTF. V and J are TRBV7-9 and TRBJ1-2; D may be TRBD1 (6 bases). Germline CDR1 is SEHNR and CDR2 is FQNEAQ (reference sequence). V shed 0 bases and J shed 8 bases, with 19 bases lying between them. This CDR3 contains 16 residues. The full variable domain, its missing parts supplied by reference TRBV7-9 and TRBJ1-2, is DTGVSQNPRHKITKRGQNVTFRCDPISEHNRLYWYRQTLGQGPEFLTYFQNEAQLEKSRLLSDRFSAERPKGSFSTLEIQRTEQGDSAMYLCASSLAPPNRVSGYTFGSGTRLTVV.